Below, 14 T cell receptor beta chains from the same sample are listed, as sequenced in a study of blood T cell repertoires in COVID-19. Produced via immunoSEQ multiplex PCR; TCRdb's table is partial and in-frame only. This sample has 200,000 or so clones, with 80% to 85% found just once. The sequencing sample was made of peripheral blood. Receptors originate from a woman in her twenties or thirties who had recovered from COVID-19.

The rearrangement uses TRBV27 and TRBJ2-5; TRBD2 matches at 10 bases. Germline V gene data show CDR1 as MNHEY and CDR2 as SMNVEV (reference sequence). After removal of 2 bases from V and 5 bases from J, the junction contained 2 bases not matched to a gene. CDR3 length: 14 residues. CDR3 sequence reads: CASSLIAGGETQYF. Here the CDR3 DNA reads TGTGCCAGCAGTTTAATAGCGGGAGGCGAGACCCAGTACTTC.

This chain links TRBV19 with TRBJ2-1; the D gene is possibly TRBD1 (5 bases). Per the germline V gene, CDR1 is LNHDA and CDR2 is SQIVND (reference sequence). The CDR3 is 14 amino acids. Trimming stripped 4 bases from V and 9 bases from J, with 16 bases between. This chain's CDR3 is CASSNCPRATEQFF. The DNA for the CDR3 is TGTGCCAGTAGTAACTGCCCCAGGGCAACTGAGCAGTTCTTC.

The chain uses TRBV28 and TRBJ2-7; D may be TRBD2 (7 bases). The germline V gene has CDR1 MDHEN and CDR2 SYDVKM. This CDR3 is built from 14 residues. Trimming stripped 7 bases from V and 3 bases from J, with 16 bases between. CDR3 loop: CASTPRGGSYEQYF. Here the CDR3 DNA reads TGTGCCAGCACCCCCAGGGGAGGGAGCTACGAGCAGTACTTC.

This clone has just one count. The CDR3 DNA reads as TGTGCCAGCAGCTTATTAAGCGGGAGTGTTAATGAGCAGTTCTTC. It translates to CASSLLSGSVNEQFF. V is TRBV7-3 and J is TRBJ2-1, with TRBD2 matching 8 bases. CDR3 length: 15 amino acids. Germline loops: CDR1 SGHTA, CDR2 FQGTGA. V dropped 2 bases and J dropped 7; count of bases not matched to a gene: 7. The entire variable domain, with the rest obtained from reference TRBV7-3 and TRBJ2-1, is as follows: GAGVSQTPSNKVTEKGKYVELRCDPISGHTALYWYRQSLGQGPEFLIYFQGTGAADDSGLPNDRFFAVRPEGSVSTLKIQRTERGDSAVYLCASSLLSGSVNEQFFGPGTRLTVL.

This clone has a count of ten or more. This chain connects TRBV19 to TRBJ1-5; D is ambiguous. Germline V lookup: CDR1 LNHDA, CDR2 SQIVND (reference sequence). The CDR3 covers 13 residues. V was shortened by 5 bases and J by 0 bases, with 5 bases between the two germline ends. CDR3 sequence (DNA): TGTGCCAGTAGTTTCAATAGCAATCAGCCCCAGCATTTT. It is translated as CASSFNSNQPQHF.

The V and J genes are TRBV14 and TRBJ1-5; 7 nucleotides line up with TRBD1. The J segment lost 7 bases and the V segment lost 9 bases, leaving 3 bases of the junction unmatched. From germline, CDR1 is SGHDN and CDR2 FVKESK. This CDR3 region has 11 residues. Here the CDR3 reads CARSGGQPQHF. For the CDR3, the DNA is TGTGCCAGATCAGGGGGGCAGCCCCAGCATTTT.

The chain recombines TRBV12-5 with TRBJ2-1; TRBD1 aligns across 7 bases. CDR3 length: 15 residues. Trimming cost V 1 base and J 0 bases; bases outside gene matches: 0. Per the germline V gene, CDR1 is LGHNT and CDR2 is FRNRAP. The CDR3 loop is CASGLAGGSYNEQFF. The CDR3 nucleotides are TGTGCTAGTGGTTTGGCAGGGGGCTCCTACAATGAGCAGTTCTTC. The entire variable domain, with the rest obtained from reference TRBV12-5 and TRBJ2-1, is as follows: DARVTQTPRHKVTEMGQEVTMRCQPILGHNTVFWYRQTMMQGLELLAYFRNRAPLDDSGMPKDRFSAEMPDATLATLKIQPSEPRDSAVYFCASGLAGGSYNEQFFGPGTRLTVL.

The V call is TRBV30, the J call TRBJ1-6, with D possibly matching TRBD1 (6 bases). This CDR3 comprises 14 residues. V shed 2 bases and J shed 6 bases, with 11 bases lying between them. CDR1 is GTSNPN, CDR2 SVGIG, per germline (reference sequence). This CDR3 is CAWSKGVVNSPLHF. CDR3 coding DNA: TGTGCCTGGAGTAAGGGGGTAGTTAATTCACCCCTCCACTTT.

V gene TRBV11-2 combines with J gene TRBJ1-2, with no clear D. Trimming took 1 base from V and 8 from J, leaving 8 bases between them. The germline CDR1 and CDR2 sequences are SGHAT and FQNNGV. The CDR3 length is 12 residues. Written as DNA, the CDR3 is TGTGCCAGCAGCTTAGGGAGGTCGGGCTACACCTTC. Translated: CASSLGRSGYTF.

The sample holds a few counts of this clone. V usage is TRBV7-8 and J usage is TRBJ2-7, with 7 bases matching TRBD2. Germline V CDR1 and CDR2: SGHVS, FQNEAQ. There are 15 residues in the CDR3. Trimming removed 5 bases from V and 0 bases from J; junction bases left unmatched: 7. The CDR3 DNA sequence: TGTGCCAGCAGCGCCCTAGCGGTGAGCTCCTACGAGCAGTACTTC. Protein sequence: CASSALAVSSYEQYF.

The V gene is TRBV29-1, the J gene TRBJ2-1; perhaps TRBD2 as D (7 bases). This CDR3 comprises 15 residues. Between the trimmed V and J ends, which lost 4 bases and 2 bases, there was a span of 15 bases. CDR1 is SQVTM and CDR2 is ANQGSEA in the germline V gene. The CDR3 loop is CSVVGASGPYNEQFF. In DNA, the CDR3 is TGCAGCGTTGTGGGGGCTAGCGGACCCTACAATGAGCAGTTCTTC.

J is TRBJ2-7 and V is TRBV5-1; TRBD2 agrees at 8 bases. Germline assignment: CDR1 SGHRS and CDR2 YFSETQ. The CDR3 is 16 amino acids. V trimming: 2 bases; J trimming: 3 bases; junction bases outside the gene matches: 10. CDR3 sequence (DNA): TGCGCCAGCAGCTTACCTACTAGCGGCCTATTCTACGAGCAGTACTTC. Translating it yields CASSLPTSGLFYEQYF.

This clone was observed once. V gene TRBV3-1 (or the pseudogene TRBV3-2) combines with J gene TRBJ1-1; no clear D gene. Germline CDR1 reads LGHDT; CDR2 reads YNNKEL (reference sequence). Trimming left V 2 bases short and J 0 bases short, with 4 bases between. The CDR3 runs to 13 residues. CDR3 protein: CASSQTVNTEAFF. DNA of the CDR3: TGTGCCAGCAGCCAAACAGTGAACACTGAAGCTTTCTTT.

A note on this clone: One end of the junction fails to match germline, which may point to a read error. This rearrangement joins TRBV6-4 to TRBJ1-1; TRBD1 matches 7 bases. Germline V gene sequence: CDR1 MRHNA, CDR2 SNTAGT. The CDR3 loop spans 10 amino acids. CDR3 sequence (DNA): TGTGCCTGCAAGGGGGCGGAACTCGGTTTT. Its protein is CACKGAELGF.